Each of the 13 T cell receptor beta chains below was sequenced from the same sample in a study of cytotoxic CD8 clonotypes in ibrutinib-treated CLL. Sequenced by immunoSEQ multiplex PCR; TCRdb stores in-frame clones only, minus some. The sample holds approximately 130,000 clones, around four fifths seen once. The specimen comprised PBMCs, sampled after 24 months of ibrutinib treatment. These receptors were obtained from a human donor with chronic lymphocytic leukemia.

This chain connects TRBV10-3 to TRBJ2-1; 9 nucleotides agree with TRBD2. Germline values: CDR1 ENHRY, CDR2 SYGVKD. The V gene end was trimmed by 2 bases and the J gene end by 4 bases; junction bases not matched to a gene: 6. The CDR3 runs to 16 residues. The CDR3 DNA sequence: TGTGCCATCAGTGAGGTAGCGGGGGTTAAATACAATGAGCAGTTCTTC. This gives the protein CAISEVAGVKYNEQFF.

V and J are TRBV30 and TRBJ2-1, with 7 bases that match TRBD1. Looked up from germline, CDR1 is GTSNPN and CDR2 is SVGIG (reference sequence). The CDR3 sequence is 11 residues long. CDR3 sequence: CATSNRGEQFF. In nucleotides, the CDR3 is TGTGCGACTTCAAACAGGGGTGAGCAGTTCTTC.

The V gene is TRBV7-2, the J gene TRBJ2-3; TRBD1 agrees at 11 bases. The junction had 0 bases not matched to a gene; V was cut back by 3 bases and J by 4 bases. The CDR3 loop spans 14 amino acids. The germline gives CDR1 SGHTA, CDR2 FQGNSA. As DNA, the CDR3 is TGTGCCAGCAGCTTGGGACAGGGGGCAGATACGCAGTATTTT. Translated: CASSLGQGADTQYF.

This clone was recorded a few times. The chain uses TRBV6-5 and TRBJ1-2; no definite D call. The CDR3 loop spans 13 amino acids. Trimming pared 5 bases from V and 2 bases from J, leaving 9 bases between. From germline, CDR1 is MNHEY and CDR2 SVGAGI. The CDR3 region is CASSETRNYGYTF. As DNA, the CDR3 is TGTGCCAGCAGTGAGACCAGAAACTATGGCTACACCTTC.

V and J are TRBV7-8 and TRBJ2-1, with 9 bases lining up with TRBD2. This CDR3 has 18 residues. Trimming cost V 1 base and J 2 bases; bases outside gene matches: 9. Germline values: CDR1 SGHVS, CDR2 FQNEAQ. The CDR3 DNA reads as TGTGCCAGCAGCTTAGAGGGCGGGGGGGCGGCCCCCTACAATGAGCAGTTCTTC. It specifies CASSLEGGGAAPYNEQFF. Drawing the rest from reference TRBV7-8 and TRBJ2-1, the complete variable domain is GAGVSQSPRYKVAKRGQDVALRCDPISGHVSLFWYQQALGQGPEFLTYFQNEAQLDKSGLPSDRFFAERPEGSVSTLKIQRTQQEDSAVYLCASSLEGGGAAPYNEQFFGPGTRLTVL.

The CDR3 loop reads CASSLTAGHPYEQYF. The CDR3 DNA reads TGTGCCAGCAGCTTAACGGCAGGACATCCCTACGAGCAGTACTTC. The chain is built from TRBV7-2 and TRBJ2-7, with a weak D call TRBD1 (5 bases). Trimming stripped 2 bases from V and 2 bases from J, with 13 bases between. The V gene's germline CDR1 is SGHTA and CDR2 FQGNSA. The CDR3 extends over 15 amino acids.

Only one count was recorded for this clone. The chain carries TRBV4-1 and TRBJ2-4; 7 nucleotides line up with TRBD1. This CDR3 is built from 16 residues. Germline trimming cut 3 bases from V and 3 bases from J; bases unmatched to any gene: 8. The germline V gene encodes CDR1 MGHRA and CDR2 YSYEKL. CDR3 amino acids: CASSQEQGTNKNIQYF. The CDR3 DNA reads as TGCGCCAGCAGCCAGGAACAGGGGACCAACAAAAACATTCAGTACTTC.

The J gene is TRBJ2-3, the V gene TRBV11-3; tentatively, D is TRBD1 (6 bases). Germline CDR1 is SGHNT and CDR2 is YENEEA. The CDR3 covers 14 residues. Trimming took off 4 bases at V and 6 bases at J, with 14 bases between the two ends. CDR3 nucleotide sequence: TGTGCCAGCAGCTCCACAGGGCCCACGGATACGCAGTATTTT. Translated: CASSSTGPTDTQYF.

The CDR3 DNA reads as TGTGCCAGCAATCCGACAGGGACCCAAGAGACCCAGTACTTC. Amino acids: CASNPTGTQETQYF. This chain connects TRBV6-1 to TRBJ2-5; 7 bases are shared with TRBD1. The CDR3 extends over 14 amino acids. The junction had 6 bases not matched to a gene; V was cut back by 7 bases and J by 1 base. Germline values: CDR1 MNHNS, CDR2 SASEGT.

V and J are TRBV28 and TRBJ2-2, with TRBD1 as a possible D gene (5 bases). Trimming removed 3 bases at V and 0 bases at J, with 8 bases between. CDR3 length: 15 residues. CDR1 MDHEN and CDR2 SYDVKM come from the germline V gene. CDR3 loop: CASSFVGPNTGELFF. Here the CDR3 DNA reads TGTGCCAGCAGTTTTGTGGGGCCGAACACCGGGGAGCTGTTTTTT. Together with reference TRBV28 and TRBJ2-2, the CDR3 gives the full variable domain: DVKVTQSSRYLVKRTGEKVFLECVQDMDHENMFWYRQDPGLGLRLIYFSYDVKMKEKGDIPEGYSVSREKKERFSLILESASTNQTSMYLCASSFVGPNTGELFFGEGSRLTVL.

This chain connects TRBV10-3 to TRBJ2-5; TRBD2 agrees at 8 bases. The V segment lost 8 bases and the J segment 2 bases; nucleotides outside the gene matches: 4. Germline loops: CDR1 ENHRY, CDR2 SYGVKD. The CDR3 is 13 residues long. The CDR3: CAISAGGQETQYF. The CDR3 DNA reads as TGTGCCATCTCGGCGGGGGGACAAGAGACCCAGTACTTC.

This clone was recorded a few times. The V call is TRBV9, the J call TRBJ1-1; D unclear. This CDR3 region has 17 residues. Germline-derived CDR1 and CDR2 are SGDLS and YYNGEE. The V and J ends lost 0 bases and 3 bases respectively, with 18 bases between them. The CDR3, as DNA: TGTGCCAGCAGCGTAGGACCCCAGGCCAACGTCCACACTGAAGCTTTCTTT. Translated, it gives CASSVGPQANVHTEAFF.

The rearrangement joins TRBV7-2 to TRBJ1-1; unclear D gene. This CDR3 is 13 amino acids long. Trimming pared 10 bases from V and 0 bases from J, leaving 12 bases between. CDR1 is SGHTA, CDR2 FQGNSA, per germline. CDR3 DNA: TGTGCCAACAAATTAGAGATGAACACTGAAGCTTTCTTT. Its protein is CANKLEMNTEAFF.